The source of this T cell receptor beta chain is a study of T cell responses to AZD1222 COVID-19 vaccine. CDR1 DFQATT and CDR2 SNEGSKA come from the germline V gene (reference sequence). This CDR3 comprises 13 residues. Trimming stripped 3 bases from V and 8 bases from J, with 16 bases between. Using immunoSEQ multiplex PCR, the repertoire was profiled, and TCRdb retains in-frame clones only, with some absent. The repertoire has about 140,000 clones, roughly 84% of them found once; the top ten carry roughly 3.9%. This rearrangement joins TRBV20-1 to TRBJ1-1; D perhaps matches TRBD1 (5 bases). The source material was peripheral blood, sampled on day 0 of AZD1222 vaccination. This sequence was found in an adult in good health. The CDR3 loop reads CSASPVIWGEAFF. The CDR3 DNA is TGCAGTGCTAGTCCAGTTATATGGGGGGAAGCTTTCTTT.